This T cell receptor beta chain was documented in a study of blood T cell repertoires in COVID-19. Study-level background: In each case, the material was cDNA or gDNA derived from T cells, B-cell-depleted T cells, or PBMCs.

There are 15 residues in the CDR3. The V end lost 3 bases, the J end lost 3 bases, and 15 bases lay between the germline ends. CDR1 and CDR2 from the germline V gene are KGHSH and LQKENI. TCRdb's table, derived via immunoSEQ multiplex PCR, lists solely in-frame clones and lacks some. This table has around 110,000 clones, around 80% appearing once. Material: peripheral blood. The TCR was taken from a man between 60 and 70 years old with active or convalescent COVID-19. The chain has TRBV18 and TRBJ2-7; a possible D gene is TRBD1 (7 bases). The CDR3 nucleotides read TGTGCCAGCTCACCTAACAGGGGAGGAAACTACGAGCAGTACTTC. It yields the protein CASSPNRGGNYEQYF.